The 17 T cell receptor beta chains in this list originate from one sample, sequenced in a study of CD8 T cells in ankylosing spondylitis. Study-wide findings and caveats: One TCR beta motif, made up of 7 or 8 highly homologous variants, appeared characteristic of ankylosing spondylitis blood.

TCRdb used MiXCR to reprocess the 5' RACE reads, holding one entry per CDR3 protein. This table holds under 850,000 distinct CDR3 sequences, around a fifth found once. No antigens are known for them. Specimen: blood, either unsorted or a sorted T cell fraction (not recorded which). These receptor sequences come from a male donor with ankylosing spondylitis.

In this sample, this clonotype turned up a few times. This chain links TRBV28 with TRBJ2-1; tentatively, D is TRBD1 (5 bases). Germline V gives CDR1 MDHEN, CDR2 SYDVKM. Trimming removed 5 bases from V and 4 bases from J, with 15 bases in between. This CDR3 contains 15 residues. The CDR3 region has the DNA TGTGCCAGCAGTAGCCAGGACACTCCGTACAATGAGCAGTTCTTC. Encoded protein: CASSSQDTPYNEQFF.

CDR3 DNA: TGCGCCAGCAGCCAAGAGGCCGGGTTCCCCCACGAGCAGTACTTC. It encodes CASSQEAGFPHEQYF. This sequence joins TRBV4-1 and TRBJ2-7; D not certain. The V and J ends lost 0 bases and 5 bases respectively, with 14 bases between them. CDR1 is MGHRA and CDR2 is YSYEKL in the germline V gene. The CDR3 spans 15 residues.

The table lists this clonotype with a few counts. The gene calls are TRBV7-3 and TRBJ2-3; 11 bases map to TRBD2. CDR3 length: 14 residues. Per germline, CDR1 SGHTA and CDR2 FQGTGA. Unmatched junction bases numbered 5, after V lost 5 bases and J lost 7 bases. CDR3 protein: CASSPTSGVNTQYF. The CDR3 DNA sequence: TGTGCCAGCAGCCCGACTAGCGGGGTGAATACGCAGTATTTT.

This clonotype occurred a few times. This chain uses TRBV5-6 with TRBJ2-3; 7 bases are a match to TRBD2. This CDR3 contains 16 residues. Unmatched junction bases numbered 9, after V lost 4 bases and J lost 1 base. CDR1 and CDR2 from the germline V gene are SGHDT and YYEEEE. In nucleotides, the CDR3 is TGTGCCAGCAGCGGCGGGAGATTTGACCGCACAGATACGCAGTATTTT. Its translation: CASSGGRFDRTDTQYF.

The chain uses TRBV4-3 and TRBJ2-1, with 10 bases lining up with TRBD1. This CDR3 contains 20 residues. The germline V gene encodes CDR1 LGHNA and CDR2 YSLEER. Trimming cost V 0 bases and J 0 bases; bases outside gene matches: 11. For the CDR3, the DNA is TGCGCCAGCAGCCAAGATAGAGACAGGGGGCGATTGGGCTCCTACAATGAGCAGTTCTTC. Amino acid sequence: CASSQDRDRGRLGSYNEQFF.

In this sample, this clonotype turned up a few times. V usage is TRBV20-1 and J usage is TRBJ2-7; possible D gene TRBD2, 5 bases. The V and J ends lost 3 bases and 4 bases respectively, with 10 bases between them. Germline V gene lookup returns CDR1 DFQATT and CDR2 SNEGSKA (reference sequence). CDR3 length equals 12 residues. The DNA for the CDR3 is TGCAGTGCTAGCCCCCGGGGTTACGAGCAGTACTTC. It codes for CSASPRGYEQYF.

This clonotype was counted between two and nine times. The V call is TRBV5-1, the J call TRBJ2-1; D gene uncertain. The germline CDR1 and CDR2 sequences are SGHRS and YFSETQ. CDR3 length: 15 amino acids. V lost 0 bases to trimming and J lost 5 bases, with 12 bases between them. CDR3 sequence (DNA): TGCGCCAGCAGCTTGGAAAATCGAGGCAACAATGAGCAGTTCTTC. Protein: CASSLENRGNNEQFF.

The sample holds a few counts of this clonotype. CDR3 bases: TGCAGTGCTCCTTCTCTCCGGGACAGGGCAGATACGCAGTATTTT. This sequence encodes CSAPSLRDRADTQYF. The J gene is TRBJ2-3, the V gene TRBV20-1, with 9 bases fitting TRBD1. The germline V gene encodes CDR1 DFQATT and CDR2 SNEGSKA (reference sequence). CDR3 size: 15 residues. V lost 5 bases, J lost 4 bases, and 10 bases stayed unmatched.

This clonotype was found a few times. This chain connects TRBV19 to TRBJ1-1, with D possibly being TRBD1 (5 bases). CDR1 and CDR2 from the germline V gene are LNHDA and SQIVND (reference sequence). V was cut by 8 bases and J by 4 bases, with 20 bases left in between. The CDR3 contains 15 residues. CDR3 sequence reads: CASRPSGTGLTEAFF. The CDR3 DNA reads TGTGCCAGTCGCCCTTCTGGCACGGGGCTCACTGAAGCTTTCTTT.

Many counts were recorded for this clonotype. V is TRBV20-1 and J is TRBJ2-1; 16 nucleotides line up with TRBD2. Trimming cost V 6 bases and J 7 bases; bases outside gene matches: 9. This CDR3 region has 16 residues. CDR1 and CDR2 from the germline V gene are DFQATT and SNEGSKA (reference sequence). This chain's CDR3 is CSASGTSGRAQNEQFF. In DNA, the CDR3 is TGCAGTGCATCCGGGACTAGCGGGAGGGCCCAGAATGAGCAGTTCTTC.

The chain combines TRBV13 with TRBJ1-4; tentative D call: TRBD1 (5 bases). The CDR3 contains 20 residues. The V end was cut by 5 bases, the J end by 0 bases, with 25 bases between. The germline gives CDR1 PRHDT, CDR2 FYEKMQ (reference sequence). In DNA form, the CDR3 reads TGTGCCAGCAGCGGAACGGGAAAGGTGACAGCCCGACCAACTAATGAAAAACTGTTTTTT. Its protein product is CASSGTGKVTARPTNEKLFF.

This clonotype was observed at least ten times. The J gene is TRBJ2-1, the V gene TRBV12-3 or TRBV12-4; unclear D gene. Trimming took off 6 bases at V and 3 bases at J, with 3 bases between the two ends. There are 11 residues in the CDR3. The CDR3 coding sequence is TGTGCCAGCAGCCTCTACAATGAGCAGTTCTTC. It codes for CASSLYNEQFF.

This sequence joins TRBV20-1 and TRBJ1-3; D gene uncertain. V lost 1 base to trimming and J lost 0 bases, with 13 bases between them. The CDR3 is 16 amino acids. Germline V CDR1 and CDR2: DFQATT, SNEGSKA (reference sequence). The CDR3 region is CSARVLGSSSGNTIYF. The CDR3 DNA is TGCAGTGCTAGAGTCTTAGGCAGTAGCTCTGGAAACACCATATATTTT.

The table lists this clonotype with a few counts. The chain links TRBV5-6 to TRBJ1-1, with D maybe TRBD1 (6 bases). V lost 3 bases, J lost 4 bases, and 13 bases lay in between. This CDR3 has 14 amino acids. CDR1 and CDR2 (germline): SGHDT, YYEEEE. CDR3 amino acids: CASSSGGGSTEAFF. The CDR3 coding sequence is TGTGCCAGCAGCTCCGGAGGGGGTAGCACTGAAGCTTTCTTT.

This clonotype was observed a few times. The chain is built from TRBV7-2 and TRBJ2-2; D possibly corresponds to TRBD2 (5 bases). CDR3 length: 12 amino acids. V was clipped by 6 bases and J by 7 bases, with 9 bases between them. CDR1 is SGHTA, CDR2 FQGNSA, per germline. The CDR3 coding sequence is TGTGCCAGCAGTAAGGCGGGCGGGGAGCTGTTTTTT. Protein: CASSKAGGELFF.

V usage is TRBV15 and J usage is TRBJ1-2, with D unclear. Germline V gene sequence: CDR1 LNHNV, CDR2 YYDKDF (reference sequence). With 0 bases removed from V and 7 bases from J, the gap between germline ends came to 15 bases. CDR3 length: 15 residues. CDR3: CATSRDKVGMGGYTF. As DNA, the CDR3 is TGTGCCACCAGCAGAGATAAAGTGGGGATGGGTGGCTACACCTTC.

The chain joins TRBV12-3 or TRBV12-4 to TRBJ2-7; TRBD2 matches at 12 bases. This CDR3 has 15 residues. J was trimmed by 7 bases and V by 5 bases; bases with no gene match: 9. CDR3 sequence reads: CASSTRLAGVGEQYF. The CDR3 nucleotides are TGTGCCAGCAGTACCCGACTAGCGGGAGTCGGAGAGCAGTACTTC.